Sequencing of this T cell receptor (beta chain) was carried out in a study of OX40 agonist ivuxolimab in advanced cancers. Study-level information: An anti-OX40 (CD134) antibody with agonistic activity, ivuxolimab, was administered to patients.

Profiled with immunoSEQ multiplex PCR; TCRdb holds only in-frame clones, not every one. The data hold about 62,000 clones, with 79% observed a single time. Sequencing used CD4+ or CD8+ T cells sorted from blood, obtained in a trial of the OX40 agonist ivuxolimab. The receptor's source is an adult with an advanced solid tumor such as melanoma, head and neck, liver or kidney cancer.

CDR3 DNA: TGTGCCAGCAGCCCACTCCCGGGGGGGGGTGGTGGCTACACCTTC. Protein sequence: CASSPLPGGGGGYTF. The V call is TRBV7-2, the J call TRBJ1-2, with D perhaps matching TRBD1 (5 bases). Germline values: CDR1 SGHTA, CDR2 FQGNSA. V shed 5 bases and J shed 7 bases, with 20 bases lying between them. The CDR3 consists of 15 residues.